This paragraph reports one T cell receptor beta chain. Antigen: not known. The sample originates from a study of T cells in Graves' hyperthyroidism and ophthalmopathy. Study overall: Peripheral blood sampling occurred at initial diagnosis, before any treatment.

Subjects with ophthalmopathy showed a Clinical Activity Score no lower than 3, a NOSPECS grade no lower than 4, and a duration shorter than 3 months. Trimming removed 4 bases from V and 2 bases from J; junction bases left unmatched: 4. This CDR3 comprises 14 residues. Germline-derived CDR1 and CDR2 are SGHTA and FQGNSA. Amplified regions were TCR beta CDR3 sequences from RNA transcripts. The TCR CDR3 was amplified in a first-round RT-PCR using the HTBI primer set. TCRdb processed the multiplex PCR reads anew with MiXCR; each CDR3 protein has one entry. The table records some 530,000 distinct CDR3 sequences, 20% to 25% of them present only once. Findings and limits, study-wide: Most clonotypes expanded in the thyroid (above 0.001) were also present in blood.

This clonotype was sampled from a woman aged 70-85 years with Graves' ophthalmopathy. The sequenced sample consisted of blood. The V call is TRBV7-2, the J call TRBJ2-5; TRBD2 matches 7 bases. CDR3 in amino acids: CASSWGGVQETQYF. For the CDR3, the DNA is TGTGCCAGCAGCTGGGGGGGGGTACAAGAGACCCAGTACTTC.